The rows below give T cell receptor beta chains drawn from one sample of a study of sequential checkpoint blockade in melanoma. Sequenced by immunoSEQ multiplex PCR; TCRdb stores in-frame clones only, minus some. The sample lists around 12,000 clones; more than 65% were seen once. The sequenced sample was CD8+ T cells sorted from blood (inferred from file names), obtained from a patient given nivolumab and ipilimumab in sequence. The receptors originated from a human donor with melanoma. Each CDR3 is given with its conserved first and last residue. D genes are given only for firm matches. Only some rows state a clone size, as once, few, many or a class for expanded clones.

j_call d_call v_call clone_size cdr3_nt cdr3_aa
TRBJ1-2 . TRBV7-9 . TGTGCCAGCAGCTTAGTCTCCCGCGGATATGGCTACACCTTC CASSLVSRGYGYTF
TRBJ1-1 TRBD1 TRBV15 . TGTGCCACCAGCACAACCAGGGGGGATTCCCTCATGAACACTGAAGCTTTCTTT CATSTTRGDSLMNTEAFF
TRBJ2-7 . TRBV27 . TGTGCCAGCAGTTTAGGGGGGGCCCACGAGCAGTACTTC CASSLGGAHEQYF
TRBJ2-5 TRBD2 TRBV4-2 . TGTGCCAGCAGCCAAGAGGTTGACGGGGAGGGCCAGTACTTC CASSQEVDGEGQYF
TRBJ2-7 . TRBV6-1 . TGTGCCAGCAGTGAAAAATGGGGCTTCGAGCAGTACTTC CASSEKWGFEQYF
TRBJ2-7 . TRBV5-6 . TGTGCCAGCAGCTCAGGGCTTAGCTCCTACGAGCAGTACTTC CASSSGLSSYEQYF
TRBJ1-1 . TRBV7-9 . TGTGCCAGCAGCTACGTCGACGGGGACACTGAAGCTTTCTTT CASSYVDGDTEAFF
TRBJ2-7 . TRBV6-1 . TGTGCCAGCCGCCTGGGGGGGGGCAACGAGCAGTACTTC CASRLGGGNEQYF
TRBJ2-1 . TRBV19 . TGTGCCAGTAGTCGGTCTTACGGGGACAATGAGCAGTTCTTC CASSRSYGDNEQFF
TRBJ2-3 . TRBV5-1 few TGCGCCAGCAGCTTTTCAGCGGATTTCACAGATACGCAGTATTTT CASSFSADFTDTQYF
TRBJ2-1 TRBD2 TRBV4-1 . TGCGCCAGCAGCCATCTAAGCGGGGCCACCTACAATGAGCAGTTCTTC CASSHLSGATYNEQFF
TRBJ2-3 . TRBV7-9 . TGTGCCAGCAGCTTCTCCCAGGGCACAGATACGCAGTATTTT CASSFSQGTDTQYF
TRBJ2-7 . TRBV7-9 . TGTGCCAGCAGCCCCCCGGGGATAAGCCGCTACGAGCAGTACTTC CASSPPGISRYEQYF
TRBJ2-1 TRBD2 TRBV6-1 few TGTGCCAGCAGTGAGCGGGGGGGCTTTCGGAATGAGCAGTTCTTC CASSERGGFRNEQFF
TRBJ1-2 . TRBV5-6 . TGTGCCAGCAGCTTGTGGGAGGGAACCTGGGGCTACACCTTC CASSLWEGTWGYTF
TRBJ2-1 TRBD2 TRBV5-4 . TGTGCCAGCAGCTTGGGGCTAGCGGGGGCCTACAATGAGCAGTTCTTC CASSLGLAGAYNEQFF
TRBJ2-2 TRBD1 TRBV6-5 . TGTGCCAGCAGTTACGGACAGGGGCTTGTCGGGGAGCTGTTTTTT CASSYGQGLVGELFF